The 25 T cell receptor beta chains reported below all come from one sample, sequenced in a study of memory CD4+ T cells and cytomegalovirus serostatus. Assay: immunoSEQ multiplex PCR; the TCRdb copy retains only in-frame clones and omits some. The sample records fewer than 35,000 clones, 75% to 85% being singletons. Single viable CD3+CD4+CD8-CD45RO+ cells were sorted as the memory CD4+ T cells. The sequencing sample was made of memory CD4+ T cells from blood. These receptors came from an adult in good health and CMV-seronegative.

V gene TRBV11-2 combines with J gene TRBJ2-3, with 13 bases fitting TRBD2. This CDR3 contains 15 residues. Germline CDR1 reads SGHAT; CDR2 reads FQNNGV. V was clipped by 5 bases and J by 5 bases; unmatched bases: 4. The CDR3: CASSPRLAGGDTQYF. CDR3 nucleotides: TGTGCCAGCAGCCCCCGACTAGCGGGGGGAGATACGCAGTATTTT.

The chain joins TRBV7-2 to TRBJ1-2; 9 bases align to TRBD1. There are 15 residues in the CDR3. V lost 5 bases, J lost 2 bases, and 6 bases stayed unmatched. CDR1 SGHTA and CDR2 FQGNSA come from the germline V gene. The CDR3 is CASSPGTGYNYGYTF. The DNA for the CDR3 is TGTGCCAGCAGCCCCGGGACAGGGTACAACTATGGCTACACCTTC.

The chain has TRBV5-1 and TRBJ2-7; D remains ambiguous. Trimming took off 4 bases at V and 1 base at J, with 24 bases between the two ends. This CDR3 region has 18 residues. The germline V gene has CDR1 SGHRS and CDR2 YFSETQ. The CDR3 sequence is CASSLRMGTSTGSYEQYF. CDR3 coding DNA: TGCGCCAGCAGCCTTCGTATGGGTACCTCGACCGGATCCTACGAGCAGTACTTC.

The rearrangement links TRBV27 to TRBJ2-7; possible D gene TRBD2, 5 bases. The CDR3 consists of 14 residues. Trimming removed 3 bases at V and 2 bases at J, with 11 bases between. CDR1 MNHEY and CDR2 SMNVEV come from the germline V gene (reference sequence). CDR3 nucleotides: TGTGCCAGCAGTTTGAACCGGGATGCCTACGAGCAGTACTTC. Translation: CASSLNRDAYEQYF.

The rearrangement joins TRBV4-3 to TRBJ2-7; D is possibly TRBD1 or TRBD2 (5 bases each). The CDR3 has 15 residues. V dropped 0 bases and J dropped 3 bases, with 12 bases sitting between them. The germline V gene has CDR1 LGHNA and CDR2 YSLEER. CDR3 bases: TGCGCCAGCAGCCAAGATCCCAGGGACCACTACGAGCAGTACTTC. It translates to CASSQDPRDHYEQYF.

The V and J genes are TRBV7-2 and TRBJ1-2, with 7 bases aligning to TRBD1. Trimming took 5 bases from V and 6 from J; bases not matched to a gene: 6. The CDR3 is 13 residues long. The germline V gene has CDR1 SGHTA and CDR2 FQGNSA. The CDR3 is CASSTQGIDGYTF. In DNA form, the CDR3 reads TGTGCCAGCAGCACACAGGGGATTGATGGCTACACCTTC.

The V gene is TRBV18, the J gene TRBJ2-2; tentative D call: TRBD2 (6 bases). Deletions cut 0 bases from V and 4 bases from J, with 12 bases between. The V gene's germline CDR1 is KGHSH and CDR2 LQKENI. There are 16 residues in the CDR3. Here the CDR3 DNA reads TGTGCCAGCTCACCACCGTCTCGGGGAGGCACCGGGGAGCTGTTTTTT. As protein: CASSPPSRGGTGELFF.

This clone was seen only once. The rearrangement uses TRBV11-2 and TRBJ2-2; the D is unclear. Per germline, CDR1 SGHAT and CDR2 FQNNGV. The V and J ends lost 1 base and 6 bases respectively, with 9 bases between them. The CDR3 totals 14 residues. CDR3 protein: CASSLGTSSGELFF. The CDR3 DNA reads as TGTGCCAGCAGCTTAGGGACGTCGTCCGGGGAGCTGTTTTTT.

This chain links TRBV25-1 with TRBJ1-4; TRBD1 might be the D (6 bases). CDR1 is MGHDK and CDR2 is SYGVNS in the germline V gene. Trimming pared 3 bases from V and 2 bases from J, leaving 10 bases between. CDR3 length: 15 amino acids. The chain's CDR3 is CASSDGRGTNEKLFF. The CDR3 DNA is TGTGCCAGCAGTGACGGCAGGGGTACTAATGAAAAACTGTTTTTT.

The chain joins TRBV6-1 to TRBJ2-2; unclear D gene. Germline values: CDR1 MNHNS, CDR2 SASEGT. The V end was cut by 7 bases, the J end by 2 bases, with 8 bases between. CDR3 length: 13 amino acids. The CDR3 loop reads CASMVPNTGELFF. The CDR3 nucleotides read TGTGCCAGCATGGTTCCTAACACCGGGGAGCTGTTTTTT.

V gene TRBV29-1 combines with J gene TRBJ2-7, with D possibly being TRBD1 (6 bases). The CDR3 contains 13 residues. The germline V and J ends were trimmed by 6 bases and 3 bases, with 15 bases remaining between them. The germline V gene encodes CDR1 SQVTM and CDR2 ANQGSEA. The CDR3 loop is CSVSALDSYEQYF. For the CDR3, the DNA is TGCAGCGTGTCGGCCTTGGACAGCTACGAGCAGTACTTC.

The DNA of the CDR3 is TGTGCCAGCAGCCCACAGTACCCTAACTATGGCTACACCTTC. Translation gives CASSPQYPNYGYTF. The V gene is TRBV14, the J gene TRBJ1-2; D gene uncertain. CDR1 and CDR2 from the germline V gene are SGHDN and FVKESK. CDR3 length equals 14 residues. Trimming took off 4 bases at V and 0 bases at J, with 9 bases between the two ends. The full variable domain, in which reference TRBV14 and TRBJ1-2 provide the parts outside the CDR3, is EAGVTQFPSHSVIEKGQTVTLRCDPISGHDNLYWYRRVMGKEIKFLLHFVKESKQDESGMPNNRFLAERTGGTYSTLKVQPAELEDSGVYFCASSPQYPNYGYTFGSGTRLTVV.

The chain recombines TRBV7-2 with TRBJ2-7, with D possibly being TRBD2 (5 bases). Germline-derived CDR1 and CDR2 are SGHTA and FQGNSA. This CDR3 is 15 amino acids long. V dropped 1 base and J dropped 4 bases, with 14 bases sitting between them. The CDR3 DNA reads TGTGCCAGCAGCTTAGTCGGCGGGCCAGATTACGAGCAGTACTTC. Translating gives CASSLVGGPDYEQYF.

The rearrangement uses TRBV7-9 and TRBJ1-2; no reliable D call. Germline assignment: CDR1 SEHNR and CDR2 FQNEAQ (reference sequence). This CDR3 spans 13 amino acids. Trimming removed 1 base from V and 7 bases from J, with 10 bases in between. This chain's CDR3 is CASSLGQAPGYTF. The CDR3, as DNA: TGTGCCAGCAGCTTAGGACAAGCTCCTGGCTACACCTTC.

The rearrangement joins TRBV7-2 to TRBJ1-2; no clear D gene. Germline CDR1 and CDR2: SGHTA and FQGNSA. This CDR3 contains 13 residues. V was pared by 5 bases and J by 4 bases, with 11 bases between. CDR3 in amino acids: CASSRQVGYGYTF. CDR3 DNA: TGTGCCAGCAGCCGCCAGGTGGGCTATGGCTACACCTTC.

The chain links TRBV10-3 to TRBJ1-2; 8 bases align to TRBD1. The germline CDR1 and CDR2 sequences are ENHRY and SYGVKD. The CDR3 runs to 18 residues. V shed 6 bases, J shed 2 bases, and the junction held 17 bases outside the gene matches. DNA for the CDR3: TGTGCCATCAGATTGACAGGGGACCCGCTTAAGTTGAACTATGGCTACACCTTC. Its protein product is CAIRLTGDPLKLNYGYTF.

This clone was counted only a few times. This sequence joins TRBV7-9 and TRBJ2-3, with 10 nucleotides matching TRBD2. V trimming: 5 bases; J trimming: 2 bases; junction bases outside the gene matches: 4. CDR1 and CDR2 (germline): SEHNR, FQNEAQ (reference sequence). CDR3 length: 15 residues. CDR3 sequence: CASSTGTSVTDTQYF. In DNA, the CDR3 is TGTGCCAGCAGCACCGGGACTAGCGTCACAGATACGCAGTATTTT.

The rearrangement joins TRBV10-3 to TRBJ2-7; TRBD2 might be the D (6 bases). The V end was cut by 3 bases, the J end by 6 bases, with 27 bases between. Germline values: CDR1 ENHRY, CDR2 SYGVKD. The CDR3 covers 18 residues. The CDR3, as DNA: TGTGCCATCAGTGATTCGCTTATACGGGGGAAGGCCTACTCCGAGCAGTACTTC. It yields the protein CAISDSLIRGKAYSEQYF.

V and J are TRBV5-1 and TRBJ2-2, with TRBD2 identical over 11 bases. There are 17 residues in the CDR3. The V and J ends lost 4 bases and 7 bases, in that order; junction bases with no gene match: 12. Germline CDR1 and CDR2: SGHRS and YFSETQ. The CDR3 spells CASSQTSGGRGVGELFF. The CDR3 DNA is TGCGCCAGCAGCCAAACTAGCGGGGGCCGAGGGGTCGGGGAGCTGTTTTTT. The variable domain in full, with the rest retrieved from reference TRBV5-1 and TRBJ2-2, is KAGVTQTPRYLIKTRGQQVTLSCSPISGHRSVSWYQQTPGQGLQFLFEYFSETQRNKGNFPGRFSGRQFSNSRSEMNVSTLELGDSALYLCASSQTSGGRGVGELFFGEGSRLTVL.

J is TRBJ2-3 and V is TRBV28; the D is unclear. Between the trimmed V and J ends, which lost 1 base and 4 bases, there was a span of 6 bases. The CDR3 is 13 amino acids. Looked up from germline, CDR1 is MDHEN and CDR2 is SYDVKM. The CDR3 DNA sequence: TGTGCCAGCAGTTTATATCTTGCAGATACGCAGTATTTT. Translated: CASSLYLADTQYF.

The chain employs TRBV6-4 and TRBJ2-3; TRBD2 matches 9 bases. Trimming cost V 6 bases and J 1 base; bases outside gene matches: 17. Germline assignment: CDR1 MRHNA and CDR2 SNTAGT. The CDR3 has 19 amino acids. The DNA for the CDR3 is TGTGCCAGCAGGCCCCGCAGTAGCGGGGGCCTTGAACGCACAGATACGCAGTATTTT. Its protein product is CASRPRSSGGLERTDTQYF.

This clone was observed a few times. The chain is built from TRBV4-3 and TRBJ2-3, with 7 bases fitting TRBD1. The CDR3 extends over 15 amino acids. Germline V gene data show CDR1 as LGHNA and CDR2 as YSLEER. Trimming removed 3 bases from V and 2 bases from J; junction bases left unmatched: 5. CDR3 coding DNA: TGCGCCAGCAGCCAGGGGGACAGAACCACAGATACGCAGTATTTT. The encoded protein is CASSQGDRTTDTQYF.

This chain joins TRBV4-1 and TRBJ1-2; D is unclear. CDR1 MGHRA and CDR2 YSYEKL come from the germline V gene. V lost 4 bases and J 4 bases, leaving 13 bases between the germline ends. The CDR3 has 14 amino acids. CDR3 DNA: TGCGCCAGCAGCCCACAAGAAGGACCCTATGGCTACACCTTC. This encodes CASSPQEGPYGYTF.

V gene TRBV9 combines with J gene TRBJ2-3, with TRBD2 matching over 11 bases. There are 16 residues in the CDR3. The V gene's germline CDR1 is SGDLS and CDR2 YYNGEE. V shed 3 bases and J 1 base; nucleotides not matched to a gene: 4. The CDR3 DNA reads TGTGCCAGCAGCGAACGTAGCGGGGGGGGCACAGATACGCAGTATTTT. Protein sequence: CASSERSGGGTDTQYF.

This sequence joins TRBV27 and TRBJ1-3; TRBD1 aligns across 8 bases. Germline V gene data show CDR1 as MNHEY and CDR2 as SMNVEV (reference sequence). The CDR3 is 17 amino acids. Trimming removed 5 bases from V and 0 bases from J; junction bases left unmatched: 9. CDR3 sequence: CASSPRDRSFSGNTIYF. The CDR3 coding sequence is TGTGCCAGCAGTCCGAGGGACAGGTCCTTCTCTGGAAACACCATATATTTT.